The next 21 T cell receptor beta chains were all read from a single sample in a study of shared clonotypes between healthy human individuals. Generated by immunoSEQ multiplex PCR, the TCRdb table keeps only in-frame clones and is missing some. The table has about 1.9 million clones, 85% to 95% seen once. Positively selected for CCR7, the CD45RO-negative cells used as naive CD8 cells excluded terminally differentiated effector memory CD45RA+ cells. Sequencing used naive CD8+ T cells from PBMCs. Receptors originate from a man between 18 and 29 years old in good health. Some clones in this sample may be carry-over from other donors' samples.

J is TRBJ2-7 and V is TRBV15; 7 nucleotides line up with TRBD1. The CDR3 extends over 14 amino acids. V shed 5 bases, J shed 8 bases, and the junction held 12 bases outside the gene matches. Germline CDR1 reads LNHNV; CDR2 reads YYDKDF (reference sequence). CDR3 amino acids: CATSGQRGGDKQYF. The DNA of the CDR3 is TGTGCCACCAGCGGTCAGAGAGGGGGCGATAAGCAGTACTTC.

J is TRBJ2-7 and V is TRBV6-1; possibly TRBD1 for D (6 bases). The ends were cut back, 6 bases at V and 9 bases at J, with 21 bases in the middle. Germline CDR1 MNHNS, CDR2 SASEGT. The CDR3 has 14 amino acids. The CDR3: CASRTPTGFSVQYF. The CDR3 DNA follows: TGTGCCAGCAGGACCCCGACAGGTTTTTCCGTGCAGTACTTC.

This chain links TRBV10-3 with TRBJ1-5, with D maybe TRBD1 (6 bases). This CDR3 is built from 14 residues. The V end lost 6 bases, the J end lost 0 bases, and 9 bases lay between the germline ends. Germline-derived CDR1 and CDR2 are ENHRY and SYGVKD. The CDR3: CAISQGSSNQPQHF. The CDR3 DNA sequence: TGTGCCATCAGCCAGGGGTCTAGCAATCAGCCCCAGCATTTT.

This clone was counted between two and nine times. This may be a read error, as it is one base from a much larger clone. The chain is built from TRBV6-4 and TRBJ2-2; possibly TRBD2 for D (5 bases). Trimming took off 3 bases at V and 3 bases at J, with 5 bases between the two ends. Germline V gene data show CDR1 as MRHNA and CDR2 as SNTAGT. This CDR3 is built from 13 residues. CDR3 nucleotide sequence: TGTGCCAGCAGTGAGAGGGACACCGGGGAGCTGTTTTTT. It is translated as CASSERDTGELFF.

This chain joins TRBV7-9 and TRBJ2-2, with 12 positions matching TRBD2. Germline V gene sequence: CDR1 SEHNR, CDR2 FQNEAQ (reference sequence). There are 19 residues in the CDR3. Germline trimming cut 2 bases from V and 6 bases from J; bases unmatched to any gene: 13. The CDR3 DNA reads TGTGCCAGCAGCTTATTCCTCCGTCCTAGCGGGAGGGGGGCCGGGGAGCTGTTTTTT. As protein: CASSLFLRPSGRGAGELFF.

This clone was seen just once. This chain joins TRBV28 and TRBJ2-2, with D perhaps TRBD1 (5 bases). Per the germline V gene, CDR1 is MDHEN and CDR2 is SYDVKM. V lost 5 bases, J lost 3 bases, and 7 bases lay in between. CDR3 length: 13 amino acids. The CDR3 sequence: CASSPGYTGELFF. The CDR3 DNA follows: TGTGCCAGCAGTCCAGGGTACACCGGGGAGCTGTTTTTT.

V and J are TRBV7-6 and TRBJ2-5; 11 bases are a match to TRBD1. CDR1 is SGHVS, CDR2 FNYEAQ, per germline. V gave up 5 bases and J gave up 4 bases; unmatched junction bases: 12. CDR3 length: 17 residues. The CDR3 sequence is CASSPIGGTGGGETQYF. The CDR3 DNA reads TGTGCCAGCAGCCCGATAGGGGGGACAGGGGGTGGAGAGACCCAGTACTTC.

J is TRBJ2-1 and V is TRBV9; possible D gene TRBD2, 6 bases. The CDR3 runs to 15 residues. Trimming stripped 2 bases from V and 0 bases from J, with 9 bases between. The germline CDR1 and CDR2 sequences are SGDLS and YYNGEE. CDR3 loop: CASSVSGFSYNEQFF. DNA of the CDR3: TGTGCCAGCAGCGTGAGCGGGTTCTCCTACAATGAGCAGTTCTTC.

CDR3 loop: CASSQDVGQVPAYYNEQFF. Written as DNA, the CDR3 is TGCGCCAGCAGCCAAGATGTAGGTCAGGTGCCTGCATACTACAATGAGCAGTTCTTC. This chain connects TRBV4-1 to TRBJ2-1; D unresolved. The germline V gene encodes CDR1 MGHRA and CDR2 YSYEKL. The V end lost 0 bases, the J end lost 3 bases, and 21 bases lay between the germline ends. The CDR3 contains 19 residues.

V gene TRBV9 combines with J gene TRBJ2-3; D is perhaps TRBD2 (5 bases). The CDR3 contains 17 residues. V lost 3 bases to trimming and J lost 2 bases, with 19 bases between them. Looked up from germline, CDR1 is SGDLS and CDR2 is YYNGEE. CDR3 residues: CASSARQFRTYTDTQYF. In nucleotides, the CDR3 is TGTGCCAGCAGCGCCCGCCAATTTCGGACTTACACAGATACGCAGTATTTT.

The chain combines TRBV27 with TRBJ1-4; TRBD1 aligns across 10 bases. V shed 6 bases, J shed 8 bases, and the junction held 9 bases outside the gene matches. This CDR3 is built from 15 residues. CDR1 and CDR2 (germline): MNHEY, SMNVEV (reference sequence). Here the CDR3 DNA reads TGTGCCAGCAGAAAGCCGGGACAGGGGTACGAAAAACTGTTTTTT. Encoded protein: CASRKPGQGYEKLFF.

CDR3 coding DNA: TGTGCCAGCAGCTTATCCCCCAAAAACATTCAGTACTTC. Residues: CASSLSPKNIQYF. The gene calls are TRBV11-2 and TRBJ2-4; D not certain. The CDR3 length is 13 residues. Looked up from germline, CDR1 is SGHAT and CDR2 is FQNNGV. V was trimmed by 2 bases and J by 2 bases, leaving 4 bases between them.

V gene TRBV6-7 combines with J gene TRBJ1-2; D unclear. TRBV6-7 is given ORF status, its function remaining uncertain. The CDR3 consists of 10 residues. Trimming shortened V by 7 bases and J by 5 bases, and 5 bases separated the two germline ends. The CDR3, as DNA: TGTGCCAGCAAGCCTTATGGCTACACCTTC. Its translation is CASKPYGYTF.

This chain connects TRBV7-8 to TRBJ1-1; 7 nucleotides line up with TRBD1. The V gene's germline CDR1 is SGHVS and CDR2 FQNEAQ. The CDR3 has 15 residues. V trimming: 5 bases; J trimming: 4 bases; junction bases outside the gene matches: 10. DNA of the CDR3: TGTGCCAGCAGCGACCTGAGACAGGGCAGCACTGAAGCTTTCTTT. Translating it yields CASSDLRQGSTEAFF.

In this sample, this clone turned up a few times. This chain joins TRBV9 and TRBJ2-1; 7 bases map to TRBD2. Losses at the gene ends were 0 bases for V and 5 bases for J; bases not matched to a gene: 8. The CDR3 totals 16 residues. Germline V gene sequence: CDR1 SGDLS, CDR2 YYNGEE. CDR3 in DNA: TGTGCCAGCAGCGTAGCTGGGAGCGGGAACGACAATGAGCAGTTCTTC. Translated, it gives CASSVAGSGNDNEQFF.

The V gene is TRBV5-1, the J gene TRBJ2-3; 13 bases map to TRBD2. This CDR3 has 16 amino acids. The germline V gene encodes CDR1 SGHRS and CDR2 YFSETQ. V shed 3 bases and J 6 bases; nucleotides not matched to a gene: 7. CDR3 loop: CASSSKGLAGRDTQYF. CDR3 nucleotides: TGCGCCAGCAGCTCAAAGGGACTAGCGGGACGGGATACGCAGTATTTT.

Regarding this clone: A junction end diverges from the germline sequence, so it may reflect a read error. The genes are TRBV19 and TRBJ2-5; 10 nucleotides align to TRBD2. The CDR3 has 15 amino acids. In germline, CDR1 is LNHDA, CDR2 SQIVND (reference sequence). CDR3 protein: CASSILAGVGETRYF. CDR3 nucleotides: TGTGCCAGTAGTATCCTAGCGGGAGTAGGTGAGACCCGGTACTTC.

The DNA of the CDR3 is TGCGCCAGCCGCATAACCGGACAGGGCCCCAGCTCCTACGAGCAGTACTTC. Translating gives CASRITGQGPSSYEQYF. J is TRBJ2-7 and V is TRBV10-2; 8 positions agree with TRBD1. Germline V gives CDR1 WSHSY, CDR2 SAAADI. V lost 8 bases, J lost 0 bases, and 15 bases stayed unmatched. This CDR3 spans 17 amino acids.

The chain has TRBV6-5 and TRBJ1-2; D possibly corresponds to TRBD1 (5 bases). This CDR3 contains 15 residues. The germline V gene encodes CDR1 MNHEY and CDR2 SVGAGI. The V end was cut by 0 bases, the J end by 8 bases, with 16 bases between. CDR3 protein: CASSYSFSPRDGYTF. CDR3 coding DNA: TGTGCCAGCAGTTACTCGTTTTCTCCCCGGGACGGCTACACCTTC.

This clone was picked up one time. J is TRBJ2-5 and V is TRBV7-9; 7 bases map to TRBD1. With V trimmed by 3 bases and J by 5 bases, 3 bases remained unmatched. The CDR3 sequence is 13 residues long. The germline V gene encodes CDR1 SEHNR and CDR2 FQNEAQ (reference sequence). CDR3 sequence reads: CASSFDRVETQYF. The DNA of the CDR3 is TGTGCCAGCAGCTTCGACAGGGTCGAGACCCAGTACTTC. Looking up the rest from reference TRBV7-9 and TRBJ2-5 gives the full variable domain: DTGVSQNPRHKITKRGQNVTFRCDPISEHNRLYWYRQTLGQGPEFLTYFQNEAQLEKSRLLSDRFSAERPKGSFSTLEIQRTEQGDSAMYLCASSFDRVETQYFGPGTRLLVL.

The genes are TRBV10-3 and TRBJ2-3; D unresolved. Trimming pared 6 bases from V and 0 bases from J, leaving 10 bases between. The germline CDR1 and CDR2 sequences are ENHRY and SYGVKD. This CDR3 comprises 14 residues. In DNA, the CDR3 is TGTGCCATCAGCAAGGAGTTTAGCACAGATACGCAGTATTTT. It specifies CAISKEFSTDTQYF.